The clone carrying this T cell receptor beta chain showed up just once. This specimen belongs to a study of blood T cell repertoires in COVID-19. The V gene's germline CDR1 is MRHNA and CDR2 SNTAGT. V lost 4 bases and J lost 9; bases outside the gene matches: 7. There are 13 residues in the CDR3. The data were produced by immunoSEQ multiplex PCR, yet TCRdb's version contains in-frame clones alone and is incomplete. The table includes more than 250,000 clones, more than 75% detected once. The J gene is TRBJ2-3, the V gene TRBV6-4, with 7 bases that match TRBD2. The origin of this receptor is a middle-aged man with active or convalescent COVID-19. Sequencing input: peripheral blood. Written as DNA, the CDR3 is TGTGCCAGCAGTGGGGAAGAGGGAGGGACGCAGTATTTT. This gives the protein CASSGEEGGTQYF.